The next 9 T cell receptor beta chains were all read from a single sample in a study of blood T cell repertoires in COVID-19 (dated by TCRdb to the early 2020s). Libraries were built with the immunoSEQ multiplex PCR assay. Sourced from immuneACCESS, this table was stored by TCRdb with only in-frame sequences that have V and J called. A share of the clones is absent; for the studies checked, an unresolved V gene accounts for under half, and the remainder has no known explanation. This sample lists over 150,000 clones; roughly four fifths were detected once. The ten largest clones add up to about 1.9% of the sample. Sequenced input: peripheral blood. Receptors originate from an elderly woman with acute or convalescent COVID-19.

As regards this clone: Additional DNA sequences in this sample encode the identical CDR3. V usage is TRBV7-2 and J usage is TRBJ2-7, with 7 nucleotides matching TRBD2. This CDR3 spans 15 amino acids. CDR1 is SGHTA and CDR2 is FQGNSA in the germline V gene. V shed 5 bases and J 0 bases; nucleotides not matched to a gene: 7. CDR3 residues: CASSLESGGSYEQYF. In nucleotides, the CDR3 is TGTGCCAGCAGCCTAGAGTCGGGGGGCTCCTACGAGCAGTACTTC.

V usage is TRBV7-9 and J usage is TRBJ2-7; the match to TRBD2 covers 9 bases. V lost 2 bases to trimming and J lost 3 bases; unmatched junction nucleotides: 5. There are 15 residues in the CDR3. Germline V gene lookup returns CDR1 SEHNR and CDR2 FQNEAQ (reference sequence). The CDR3 sequence: CASSLSVAGDYEQYF. CDR3 sequence (DNA): TGTGCCAGCAGCTTAAGCGTAGCGGGAGACTACGAGCAGTACTTC.

The chain joins TRBV10-3 to TRBJ2-6; TRBD1 agrees at 9 bases. Germline assignment: CDR1 ENHRY and CDR2 SYGVKD. V lost 7 bases, J lost 1 base, and 8 bases stayed unmatched. This CDR3 contains 17 residues. CDR3 residues: CAIKGGDRESGANVLTF. The CDR3 DNA reads as TGTGCCATCAAGGGAGGGGACAGGGAGTCTGGGGCCAACGTCCTGACTTTC.

The genes are TRBV5-1 and TRBJ1-1; D might be TRBD1 (5 bases). This CDR3 comprises 15 residues. V lost 4 bases, J lost 5 bases, and 18 bases lay in between. Germline V gene sequence: CDR1 SGHRS, CDR2 YFSETQ. The CDR3 coding sequence is TGCGCCAGCAGCCATGGACACGTAGATGAAACTGAAGCTTTCTTT. It yields the protein CASSHGHVDETEAFF.

The rearrangement links TRBV5-6 to TRBJ2-5; 11 bases match TRBD2. CDR3 length: 15 amino acids. CDR1 and CDR2 (germline): SGHDT, YYEEEE. Trimming cost V 4 bases and J 3 bases; bases outside gene matches: 5. In DNA, the CDR3 is TGTGCCAGCAGCCCGGAGGGACTAGCGGAAGAGACCCAGTACTTC. This sequence encodes CASSPEGLAEETQYF.

The rearrangement joins TRBV2 to TRBJ2-1; 8 bases fit TRBD2. Trimming took 7 bases from V and 2 from J; bases not matched to a gene: 4. The CDR3 is 14 residues long. Per the germline V gene, CDR1 is SNHLY and CDR2 is FYNNEI. In DNA, the CDR3 is TGTGCCAGCAACACGGGACTAGCCTACAATGAGCAGTTCTTC. Protein product: CASNTGLAYNEQFF.

The chain recombines TRBV27 with TRBJ1-1, with D hard to call. CDR1 is MNHEY, CDR2 SMNVEV, per germline (reference sequence). The V gene lost 5 bases and the J gene lost 6 bases, with 19 bases spanning the gap. There are 15 residues in the CDR3. In DNA, the CDR3 is TGTGCCAGCAGTGACCCCGGACGGCCGAGGGCTGAAGCTTTCTTT. Its translation: CASSDPGRPRAEAFF.

This clone showed up just once. The chain combines TRBV6-5 with TRBJ1-1; possible D gene TRBD1, 6 bases. Trimming shortened V by 7 bases and J by 2 bases, and 17 bases separated the two germline ends. This CDR3 spans 15 amino acids. Germline-derived CDR1 and CDR2 are MNHEY and SVGAGI. CDR3 protein: CASTQGTSFNTEAFF. In DNA, the CDR3 is TGTGCCAGCACCCAAGGGACAAGCTTTAACACTGAAGCTTTCTTT.

This clone was seen just once. This rearrangement joins TRBV5-5 to TRBJ1-5, with D perhaps matching TRBD1 (5 bases). V was pared by 6 bases and J by 6 bases, with 19 bases between. Germline V gene lookup returns CDR1 SGHKS and CDR2 YYEKEE (reference sequence). This CDR3 is built from 15 residues. DNA for the CDR3: TGTGCCAGCATCATGCACCCAGGGATCGGTCAGCCCCAGCATTTT. Protein sequence: CASIMHPGIGQPQHF.